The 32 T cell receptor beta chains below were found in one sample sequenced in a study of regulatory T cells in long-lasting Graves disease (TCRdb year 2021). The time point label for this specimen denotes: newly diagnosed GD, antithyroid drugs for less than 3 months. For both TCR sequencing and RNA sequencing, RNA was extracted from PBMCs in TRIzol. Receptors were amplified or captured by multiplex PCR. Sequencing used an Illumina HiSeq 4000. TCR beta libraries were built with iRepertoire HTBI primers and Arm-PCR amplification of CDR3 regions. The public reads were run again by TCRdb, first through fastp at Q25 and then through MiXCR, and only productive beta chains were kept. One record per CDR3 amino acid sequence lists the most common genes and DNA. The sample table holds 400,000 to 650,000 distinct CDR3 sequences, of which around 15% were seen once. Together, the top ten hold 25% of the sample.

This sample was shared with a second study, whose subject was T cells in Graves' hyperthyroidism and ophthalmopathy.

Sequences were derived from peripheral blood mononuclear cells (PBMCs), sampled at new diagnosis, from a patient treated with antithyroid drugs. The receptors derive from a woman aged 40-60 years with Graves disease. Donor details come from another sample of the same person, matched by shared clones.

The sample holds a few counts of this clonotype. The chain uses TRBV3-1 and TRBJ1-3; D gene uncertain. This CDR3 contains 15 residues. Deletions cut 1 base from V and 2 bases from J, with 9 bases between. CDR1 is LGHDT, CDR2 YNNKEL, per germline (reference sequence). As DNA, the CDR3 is TGTGCCAGCAGCCAAGGACCGGCGGCTGGAAACACCATATATTTT. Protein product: CASSQGPAAGNTIYF.

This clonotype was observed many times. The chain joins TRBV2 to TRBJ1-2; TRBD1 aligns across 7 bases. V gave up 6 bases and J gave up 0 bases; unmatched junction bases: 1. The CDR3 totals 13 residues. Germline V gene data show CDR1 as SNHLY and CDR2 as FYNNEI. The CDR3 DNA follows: TGTGCCAGCAGGACAGGGCCTAACTATGGCTACACCTTC. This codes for CASRTGPNYGYTF.

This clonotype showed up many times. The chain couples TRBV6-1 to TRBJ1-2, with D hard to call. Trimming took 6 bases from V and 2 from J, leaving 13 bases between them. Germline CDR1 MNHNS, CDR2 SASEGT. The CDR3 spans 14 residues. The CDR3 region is CASRVATVNYGYTF. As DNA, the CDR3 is TGTGCCAGCAGGGTTGCTACAGTGAACTATGGCTACACCTTC.

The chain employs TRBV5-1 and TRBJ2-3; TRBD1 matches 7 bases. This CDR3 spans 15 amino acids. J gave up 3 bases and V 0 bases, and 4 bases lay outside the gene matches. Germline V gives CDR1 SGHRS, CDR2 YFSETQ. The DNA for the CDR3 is TGCGCCAGCAGCTTGGATGGGACAGCAACAGATACGCAGTATTTT. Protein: CASSLDGTATDTQYF.

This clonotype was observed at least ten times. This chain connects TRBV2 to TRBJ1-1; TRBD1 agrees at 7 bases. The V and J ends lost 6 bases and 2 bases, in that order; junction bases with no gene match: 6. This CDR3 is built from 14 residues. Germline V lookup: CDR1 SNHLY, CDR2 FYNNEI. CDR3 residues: CASSRDSLNTEAFF. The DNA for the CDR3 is TGTGCCAGCAGCCGGGACAGCCTAAACACTGAAGCTTTCTTT. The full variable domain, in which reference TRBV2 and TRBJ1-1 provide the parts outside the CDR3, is EPEVTQTPSHQVTQMGQEVILRCVPISNHLYFYWYRQILGQKVEFLVSFYNNEISEKSEIFDDQFSVERPDGSNFTLKIRSTKLEDSAMYFCASSRDSLNTEAFFGQGTRLTVV.

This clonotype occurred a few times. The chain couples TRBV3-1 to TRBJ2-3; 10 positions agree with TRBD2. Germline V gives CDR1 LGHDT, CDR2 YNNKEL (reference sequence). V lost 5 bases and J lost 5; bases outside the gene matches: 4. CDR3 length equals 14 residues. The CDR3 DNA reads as TGTGCCAGCAGCGCATTAGCGGGGGGAGATACGCAGTATTTT. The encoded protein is CASSALAGGDTQYF.

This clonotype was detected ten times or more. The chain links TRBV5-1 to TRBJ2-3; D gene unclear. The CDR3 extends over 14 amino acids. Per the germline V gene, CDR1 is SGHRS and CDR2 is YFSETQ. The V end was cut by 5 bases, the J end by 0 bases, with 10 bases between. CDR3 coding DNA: TGCGCCAGCAGGTCTCTGGACAGCACAGATACGCAGTATTTT. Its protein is CASRSLDSTDTQYF.

The CDR3 DNA is TGTGCCAGTAGTTGGGGGAGCAATGAGCAGTTCTTC. Amino acids: CASSWGSNEQFF. V usage is TRBV19 and J usage is TRBJ2-1, with D tentatively TRBD1 or TRBD2 (5 bases each). Trimming stripped 5 bases from V and 6 bases from J, with 8 bases between. The CDR3 extends over 12 amino acids. Germline-derived CDR1 and CDR2 are LNHDA and SQIVND (reference sequence).

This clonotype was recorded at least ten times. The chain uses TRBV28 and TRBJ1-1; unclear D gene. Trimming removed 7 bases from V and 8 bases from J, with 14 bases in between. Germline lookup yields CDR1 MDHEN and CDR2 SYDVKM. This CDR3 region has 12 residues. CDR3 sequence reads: CASTNWRVEAFF. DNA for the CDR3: TGTGCCAGCACCAATTGGAGGGTCGAAGCTTTCTTT.

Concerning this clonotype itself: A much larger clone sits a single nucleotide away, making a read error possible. The CDR3: CASSLGSNYERYF. The CDR3 DNA reads as TGTGCCAGCAGTTTGGGCAGCAACTACGAGCGGTACTTC. The V and J genes are TRBV12-3 or TRBV12-4 and TRBJ2-7; D unresolved. The CDR3 consists of 13 residues.

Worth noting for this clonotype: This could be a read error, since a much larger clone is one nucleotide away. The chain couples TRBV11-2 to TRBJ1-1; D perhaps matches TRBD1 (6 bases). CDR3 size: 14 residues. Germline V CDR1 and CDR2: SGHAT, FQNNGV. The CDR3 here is CASSRGQQNAEAFF. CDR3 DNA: TGTGCCAGCAGCCGAGGACAGCAGAACGCTGAAGCTTTCTTT.

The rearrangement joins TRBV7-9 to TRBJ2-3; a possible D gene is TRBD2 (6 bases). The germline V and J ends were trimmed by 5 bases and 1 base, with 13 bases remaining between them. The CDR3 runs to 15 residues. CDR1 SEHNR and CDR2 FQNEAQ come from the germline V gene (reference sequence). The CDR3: CASSPVIAGTDTQYF. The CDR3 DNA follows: TGTGCCAGCAGCCCCGTGATAGCGGGCACAGATACGCAGTATTTT.

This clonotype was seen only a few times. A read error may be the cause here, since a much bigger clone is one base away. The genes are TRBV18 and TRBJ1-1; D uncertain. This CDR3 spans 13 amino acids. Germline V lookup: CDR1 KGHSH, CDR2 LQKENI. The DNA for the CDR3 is TGTGCCAGCTCCGACGGCCCGAACACTAAAGCTTTCTTT. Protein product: CASSDGPNTKAFF.

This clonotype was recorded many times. The CDR3 loop reads CASSSSTGRGGELFF. Written as DNA, the CDR3 is TGTGCCAGCAGCTCTTCAACAGGGAGGGGCGGGGAGCTGTTTTTT. The chain carries TRBV7-3 and TRBJ2-2, with D perhaps matching TRBD2 (7 bases). V shed 4 bases and J shed 7 bases, with 16 bases lying between them. Germline lookup yields CDR1 SGHTA and CDR2 FQGTGA. This CDR3 has 15 residues.

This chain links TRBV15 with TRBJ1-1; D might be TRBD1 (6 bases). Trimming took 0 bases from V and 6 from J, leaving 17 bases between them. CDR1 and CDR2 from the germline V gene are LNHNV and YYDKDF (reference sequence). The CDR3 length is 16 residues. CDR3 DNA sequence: TGTGCCACCAGCAGAGATCTGGGCAGTGGGGGGCCTGAAGCTTTCTTT. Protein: CATSRDLGSGGPEAFF.

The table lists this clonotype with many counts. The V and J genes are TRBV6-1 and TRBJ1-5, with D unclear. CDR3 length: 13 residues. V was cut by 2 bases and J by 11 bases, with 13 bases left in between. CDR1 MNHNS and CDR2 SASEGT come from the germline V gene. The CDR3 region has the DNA TGTGCCAGCAGTGAACCCGGGCACTCATCCCAGCATTTT. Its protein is CASSEPGHSSQHF.

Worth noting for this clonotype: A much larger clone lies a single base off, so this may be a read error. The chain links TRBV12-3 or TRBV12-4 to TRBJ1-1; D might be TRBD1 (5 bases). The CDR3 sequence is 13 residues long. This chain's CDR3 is CASRPWGGTEAIF. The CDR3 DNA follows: TGTGCCAGTCGACCATGGGGGGGGACTGAAGCTATCTTT.

CDR3 bases: TGTGCCACCAGTGAGGCCGGGACAGGGGATCAGCCCCAGCATTTT. This gives the protein CATSEAGTGDQPQHF. This sequence joins TRBV24-1 and TRBJ1-5, with 10 bases that match TRBD1. The CDR3 sequence is 15 residues long. The germline gives CDR1 KGHDR, CDR2 SFDVKD. Trimming cost V 4 bases and J 5 bases; bases outside gene matches: 4.

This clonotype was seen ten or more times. In nucleotides, the CDR3 is TGTGCCAGCGTAGGTAACTCCTACGAGCAGTACTTC. This encodes CASVGNSYEQYF. The V gene is TRBV28, the J gene TRBJ2-7, with D unresolved. CDR3 length equals 12 residues. The V and J ends lost 8 bases and 0 bases respectively, with 8 bases between them. Germline V lookup: CDR1 MDHEN, CDR2 SYDVKM. The whole variable domain, filled in from reference TRBV28 and TRBJ2-7, reads DVKVTQSSRYLVKRTGEKVFLECVQDMDHENMFWYRQDPGLGLRLIYFSYDVKMKEKGDIPEGYSVSREKKERFSLILESASTNQTSMYLCASVGNSYEQYFGPGTRLTVT.

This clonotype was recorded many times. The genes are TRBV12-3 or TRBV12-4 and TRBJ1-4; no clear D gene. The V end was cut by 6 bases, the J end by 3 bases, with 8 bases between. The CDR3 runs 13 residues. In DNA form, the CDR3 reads TGTGCCAGCAGAGTGAGGGCTAATGAAAAACTGTTTTTT. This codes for CASRVRANEKLFF.

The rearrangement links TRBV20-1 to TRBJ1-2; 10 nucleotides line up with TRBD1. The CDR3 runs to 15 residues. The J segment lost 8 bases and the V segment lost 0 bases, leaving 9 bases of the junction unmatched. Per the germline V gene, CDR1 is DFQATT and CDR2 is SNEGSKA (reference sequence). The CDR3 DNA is TGCAGTGCTAGAGACCGACAGGGGGCCCCTATGGGCTACACCTTC. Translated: CSARDRQGAPMGYTF.

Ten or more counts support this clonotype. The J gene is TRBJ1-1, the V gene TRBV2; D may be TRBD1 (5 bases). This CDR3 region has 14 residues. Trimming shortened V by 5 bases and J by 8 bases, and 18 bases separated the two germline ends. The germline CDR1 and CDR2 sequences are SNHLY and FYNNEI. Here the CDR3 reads CASSMQGTLLEAFF. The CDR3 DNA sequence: TGTGCCAGCAGTATGCAGGGCACTTTGTTGGAAGCTTTCTTT.

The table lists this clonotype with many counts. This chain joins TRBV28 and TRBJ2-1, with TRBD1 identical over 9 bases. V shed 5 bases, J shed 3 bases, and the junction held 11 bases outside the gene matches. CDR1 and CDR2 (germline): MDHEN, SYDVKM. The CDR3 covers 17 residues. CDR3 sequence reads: CASSPAVDRGVYNEQFF. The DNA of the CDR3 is TGTGCCAGCAGTCCCGCGGTGGACAGGGGAGTCTACAATGAGCAGTTCTTC.

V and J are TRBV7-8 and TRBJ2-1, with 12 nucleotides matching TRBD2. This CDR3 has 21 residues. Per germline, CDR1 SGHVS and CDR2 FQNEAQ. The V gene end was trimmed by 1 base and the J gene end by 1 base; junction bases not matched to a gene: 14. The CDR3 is CASSLVVGLAGSPFSYNEQFF. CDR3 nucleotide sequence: TGTGCCAGCAGCTTAGTTGTTGGACTAGCGGGGTCTCCTTTTTCCTACAATGAGCAGTTCTTC.

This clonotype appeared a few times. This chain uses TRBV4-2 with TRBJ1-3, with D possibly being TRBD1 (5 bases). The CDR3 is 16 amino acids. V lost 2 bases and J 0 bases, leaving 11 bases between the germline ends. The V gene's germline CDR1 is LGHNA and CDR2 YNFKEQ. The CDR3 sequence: CASSQNTGVSGNTIYF. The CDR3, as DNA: TGTGCCAGCAGCCAAAACACAGGAGTCTCTGGAAACACCATATATTTT.

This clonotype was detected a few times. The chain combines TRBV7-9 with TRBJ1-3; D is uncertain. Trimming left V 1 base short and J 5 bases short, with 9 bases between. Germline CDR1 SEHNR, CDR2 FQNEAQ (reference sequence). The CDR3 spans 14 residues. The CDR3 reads CASSLDIGRNTIYF. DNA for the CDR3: TGTGCCAGCAGCTTAGATATCGGAAGAAACACCATATATTTT.

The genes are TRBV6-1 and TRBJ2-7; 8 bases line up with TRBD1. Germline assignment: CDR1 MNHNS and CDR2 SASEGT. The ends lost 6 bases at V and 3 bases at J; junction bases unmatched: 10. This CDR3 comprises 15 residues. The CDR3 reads CASSPRQGSFYEQYF. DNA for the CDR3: TGTGCCAGCAGCCCTAGACAGGGGAGTTTCTACGAGCAGTACTTC.

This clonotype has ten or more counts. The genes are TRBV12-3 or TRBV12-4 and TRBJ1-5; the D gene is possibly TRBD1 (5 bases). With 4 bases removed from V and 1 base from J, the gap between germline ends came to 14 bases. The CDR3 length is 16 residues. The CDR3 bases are TGTGCCAGCAGTTACCACACAGGCCTGAGCAATCAGCCCCAGCATTTT. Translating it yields CASSYHTGLSNQPQHF.

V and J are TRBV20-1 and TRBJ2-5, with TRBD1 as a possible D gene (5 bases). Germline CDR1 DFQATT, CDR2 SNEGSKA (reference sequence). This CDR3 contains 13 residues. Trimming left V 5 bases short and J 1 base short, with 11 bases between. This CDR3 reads CSALRQTQETQYF. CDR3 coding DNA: TGCAGTGCTCTGCGACAGACCCAAGAGACCCAGTACTTC.

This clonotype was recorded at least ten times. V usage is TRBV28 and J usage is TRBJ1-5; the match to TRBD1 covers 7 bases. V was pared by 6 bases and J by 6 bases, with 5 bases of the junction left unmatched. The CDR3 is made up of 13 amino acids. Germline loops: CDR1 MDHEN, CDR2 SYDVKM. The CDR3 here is CASRPGGRQPQHF. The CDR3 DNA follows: TGTGCCAGCAGACCAGGGGGTCGTCAGCCCCAGCATTTT.

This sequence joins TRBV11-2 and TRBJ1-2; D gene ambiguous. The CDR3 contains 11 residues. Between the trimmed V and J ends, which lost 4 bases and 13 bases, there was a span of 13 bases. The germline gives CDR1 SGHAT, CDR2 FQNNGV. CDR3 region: CASSSHGNPTF. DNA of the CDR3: TGTGCCAGCAGCTCCCACGGAAATCCCACCTTC.

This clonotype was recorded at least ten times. CDR3 bases: TGTGCCAGCAGCCCCGTGGGGGGGACGGATGAGCAGTTCTTC. It yields the protein CASSPVGGTDEQFF. V usage is TRBV7-3 and J usage is TRBJ2-1, with 7 bases fitting TRBD2. V gave up 5 bases and J gave up 8 bases; unmatched junction bases: 9. Germline CDR1 is SGHTA and CDR2 is FQGTGA. This CDR3 is built from 14 residues.